Listed here is a single TCR beta chain. Antigen unknown. This entry is derived from a study of PD-1 blockade in classical Hodgkin lymphoma. General study findings and limits: Repertoire differences have undefined causes, possibly disease activity or prior therapy. Newly diagnosed patients were reported to exhibit reduced baseline TCR diversity relative to healthy donors. CD4+ but not CD8+ TCR diversity rose significantly by C4D1.

Sequencing was performed with immunoSEQ multiplex PCR; in TCRdb, only in-frame clones are kept and a portion is missing. The data hold over 20,000 clones, with approximately 85% observed a single time. After removal of 4 bases from V and 3 bases from J, the junction contained 6 bases not matched to a gene. Germline V lookup: CDR1 SGHTA, CDR2 FQGNSA. The CDR3 is 14 amino acids. Time point denoted: cycle 4 day 1 (C4D1), after 5 to 7 weeks of nivolumab. All patients relapsed after autologous stem cell transplantation, and brentuximab vedotin exposure varied. Patients had relapsed/refractory classical Hodgkin lymphoma with complete response, partial response or progressive disease as best response.

The sequenced sample was peripheral blood mononuclear cells (PBMCs), obtained before the fourth cycle of nivolumab. The chain is built from TRBV7-2 and TRBJ2-7; 7 bases align to TRBD1. The receptor was isolated from a human donor with classical Hodgkin lymphoma. DNA for the CDR3: TGTGCCAGCAGCTCCGGGACAGCGTTCTACGAGCAGTACTTC. Protein: CASSSGTAFYEQYF.